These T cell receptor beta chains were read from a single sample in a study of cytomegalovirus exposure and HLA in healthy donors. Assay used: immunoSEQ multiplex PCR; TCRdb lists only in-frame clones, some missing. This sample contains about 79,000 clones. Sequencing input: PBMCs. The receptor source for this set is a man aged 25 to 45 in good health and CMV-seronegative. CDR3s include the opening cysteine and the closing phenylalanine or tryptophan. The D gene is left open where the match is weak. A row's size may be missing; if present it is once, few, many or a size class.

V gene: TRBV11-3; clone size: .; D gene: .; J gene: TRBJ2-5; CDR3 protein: CASSPFRRKEQYF; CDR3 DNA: TGTGCCAGCAGCCCCTTTCGCCGTAAGGAGCAGTACTTC
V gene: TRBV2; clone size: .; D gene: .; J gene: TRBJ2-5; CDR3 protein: CASGRLAGEGETQYF; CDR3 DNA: TGTGCCAGCGGGCGCCTGGCAGGGGAGGGAGAGACCCAGTACTTC
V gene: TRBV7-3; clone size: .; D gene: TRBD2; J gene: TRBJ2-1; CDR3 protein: CASSFPPPGTSGGPSYNEQFF; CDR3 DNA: TGTGCCAGCAGTTTTCCCCCGCCCGGGACTAGCGGGGGTCCTTCCTACAATGAGCAGTTCTTC
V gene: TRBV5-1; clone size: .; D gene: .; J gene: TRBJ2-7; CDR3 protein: CASSLYGGISYEQYF; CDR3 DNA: TGCGCCAGCAGCTTGTACGGCGGAATCTCCTACGAGCAGTACTTC
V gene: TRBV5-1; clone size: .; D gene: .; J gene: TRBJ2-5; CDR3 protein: CASSLGGVGETQYF; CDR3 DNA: TGCGCCAGCAGCTTGGGGGGGGTCGGAGAGACCCAGTACTTC
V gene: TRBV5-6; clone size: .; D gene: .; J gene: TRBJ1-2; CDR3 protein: CASSLGHRNNYGYTF; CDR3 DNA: TGTGCCAGCAGCTTGGGGCACAGAAACAACTATGGCTACACCTTC
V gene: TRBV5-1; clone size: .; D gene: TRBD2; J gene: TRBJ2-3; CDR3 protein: CASSLYGGLAGGFDTQYF; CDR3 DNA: TGCGCCAGCAGCTTGTACGGAGGACTAGCGGGGGGATTTGATACGCAGTATTTT
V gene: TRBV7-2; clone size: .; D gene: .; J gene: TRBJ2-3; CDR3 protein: CASSSGRDNAQYF; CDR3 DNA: TGTGCCAGCAGCTCCGGCCGGGACAATGCGCAGTATTTT
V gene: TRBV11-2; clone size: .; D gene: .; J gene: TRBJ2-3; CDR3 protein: CASSLVGPGDTQYF; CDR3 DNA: TGTGCCAGCAGCTTAGTAGGTCCGGGGGATACGCAGTATTTT
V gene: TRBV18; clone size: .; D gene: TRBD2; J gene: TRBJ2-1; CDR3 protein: CASSPPGLARNEQFF; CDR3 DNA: TGTGCCAGCTCACCACCGGGACTAGCTCGGAATGAGCAGTTCTTC
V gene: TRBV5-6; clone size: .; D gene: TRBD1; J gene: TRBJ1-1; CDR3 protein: CASRGTGMNTEAFF; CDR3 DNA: TGTGCCAGCAGGGGGACAGGGATGAACACTGAAGCTTTCTTT
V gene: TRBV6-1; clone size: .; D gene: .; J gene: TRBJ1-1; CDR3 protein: CASRRLPTLNTEAFF; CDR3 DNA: TGTGCCAGCAGGCGACTCCCTACTTTGAACACTGAAGCTTTCTTT
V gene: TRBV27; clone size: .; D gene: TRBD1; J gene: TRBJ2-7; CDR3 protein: CASSPLDRDEQYF; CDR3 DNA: TGTGCCAGCAGTCCTTTGGACAGGGACGAGCAGTACTTC
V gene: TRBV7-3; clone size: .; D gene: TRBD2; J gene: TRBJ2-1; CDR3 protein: CASSPGGGITSGDNEQFF; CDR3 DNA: TGTGCCAGCAGCCCCGGGGGGGGCATTACTAGCGGGGACAATGAGCAGTTCTTC
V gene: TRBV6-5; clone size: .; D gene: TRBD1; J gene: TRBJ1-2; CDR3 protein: CASSYITGGNWGYTF; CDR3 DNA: TGTGCCAGCAGTTACATAACAGGGGGGAATTGGGGCTACACCTTC
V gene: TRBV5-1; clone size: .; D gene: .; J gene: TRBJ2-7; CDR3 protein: CASSRQSGAASYEQYF; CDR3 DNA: TGCGCCAGCAGCCGACAGTCAGGGGCCGCCTCCTACGAGCAGTACTTC
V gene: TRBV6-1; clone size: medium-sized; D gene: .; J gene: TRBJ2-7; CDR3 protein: CASSEGLSYEQYF; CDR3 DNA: TGTGCCAGCAGTGAAGGTCTCTCCTACGAGCAGTACTTC
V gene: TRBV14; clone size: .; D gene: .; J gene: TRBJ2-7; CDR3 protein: CASSQGGPQQYF; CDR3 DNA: TGTGCCAGCAGCCAAGGAGGCCCCCAGCAGTACTTC
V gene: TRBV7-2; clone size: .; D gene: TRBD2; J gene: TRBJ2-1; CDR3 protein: CASSLSGTSYNEQFF; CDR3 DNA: TGTGCCAGCAGCCTGAGCGGGACTTCCTACAATGAGCAGTTCTTC
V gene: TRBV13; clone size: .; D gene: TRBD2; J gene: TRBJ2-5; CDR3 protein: CASSGTSGSSGGETQYF; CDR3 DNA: TGTGCCAGCAGCGGAACTAGCGGGAGTTCCGGAGGGGAGACCCAGTACTTC
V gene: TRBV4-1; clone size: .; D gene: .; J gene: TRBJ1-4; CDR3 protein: CASSQGQTTNEKLFF; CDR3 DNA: TGCGCCAGCAGCCAAGGACAGACAACTAATGAAAAACTGTTTTTT
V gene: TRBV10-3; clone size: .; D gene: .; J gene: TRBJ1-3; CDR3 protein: CAISPRPGEGGNTIYF; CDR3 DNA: TGTGCCATCAGCCCAAGACCAGGGGAAGGAGGAAACACCATATATTTT
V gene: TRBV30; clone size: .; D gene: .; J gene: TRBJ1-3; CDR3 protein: CAWSSDSPSGNTIYF; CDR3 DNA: TGTGCCTGGAGCTCTGACAGCCCCTCTGGAAACACCATATATTTT
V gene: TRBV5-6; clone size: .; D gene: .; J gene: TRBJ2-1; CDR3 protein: CASSLVYGLAGNEQFF; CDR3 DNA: TGTGCCAGCAGCTTGGTATACGGATTAGCCGGGAATGAGCAGTTCTTC
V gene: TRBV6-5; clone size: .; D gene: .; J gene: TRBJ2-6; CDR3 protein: CASSYGNSGANVLTF; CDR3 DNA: TGTGCCAGCAGTTACGGCAACTCTGGGGCCAACGTCCTGACTTTC
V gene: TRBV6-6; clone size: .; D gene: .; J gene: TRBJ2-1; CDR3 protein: CASSYSGGGYNEQFF; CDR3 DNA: TGTGCCAGCAGTTACTCGGGCGGAGGGTACAATGAGCAGTTCTTC
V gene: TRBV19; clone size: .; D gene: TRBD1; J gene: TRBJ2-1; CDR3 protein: CASSIVPGTGNNEQFF; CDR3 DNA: TGTGCCAGTAGTATAGTCCCCGGGACAGGGAACAATGAGCAGTTCTTC
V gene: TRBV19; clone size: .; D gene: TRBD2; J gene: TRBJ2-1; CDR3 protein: CASSATTSGRNNEQFF; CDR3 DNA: TGTGCCAGTAGTGCCACGACTAGCGGGAGAAACAATGAGCAGTTCTTC
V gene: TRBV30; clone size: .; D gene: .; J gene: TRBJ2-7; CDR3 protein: CAWSVEGGPYEQYF; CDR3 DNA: TGTGCCTGGAGTGTAGAGGGAGGCCCCTACGAGCAGTACTTC
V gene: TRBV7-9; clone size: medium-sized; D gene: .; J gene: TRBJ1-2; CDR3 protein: CASSLTGYGYTF; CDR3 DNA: TGTGCCAGCAGCTTAACAGGGTACGGCTACACCTTC
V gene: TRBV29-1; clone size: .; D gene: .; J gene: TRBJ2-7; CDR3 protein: CSVGGRQGIYEQYF; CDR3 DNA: TGCAGCGTTGGGGGTCGGCAGGGGATCTACGAGCAGTACTTC
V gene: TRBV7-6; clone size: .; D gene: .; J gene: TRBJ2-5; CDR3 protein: CASSPAAGADETQYF; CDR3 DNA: TGTGCCAGCAGCCCCGCGGCGGGGGCAGATGAGACCCAGTACTTC
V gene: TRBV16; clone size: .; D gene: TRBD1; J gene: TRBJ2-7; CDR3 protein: CASSPYKWTGYYEQYF; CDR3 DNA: TGTGCCAGCAGCCCCTACAAGTGGACAGGTTACTACGAGCAGTACTTC
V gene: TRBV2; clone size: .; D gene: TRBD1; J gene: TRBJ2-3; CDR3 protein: CASSQKDRGPDTQYF; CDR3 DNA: TGTGCCAGCAGCCAAAAGGACAGGGGGCCGGATACGCAGTATTTT
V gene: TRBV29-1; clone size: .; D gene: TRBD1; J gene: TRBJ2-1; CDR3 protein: CSVEATGELNYNEQFF; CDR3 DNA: TGCAGCGTTGAGGCCACAGGGGAACTCAACTACAATGAGCAGTTCTTC
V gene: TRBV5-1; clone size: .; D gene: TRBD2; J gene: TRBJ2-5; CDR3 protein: CASSSSGNQYF; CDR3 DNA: TGCGCCAGCAGCTCTAGCGGGAACCAGTACTTC
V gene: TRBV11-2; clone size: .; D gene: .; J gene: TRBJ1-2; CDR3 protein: CASSLGGGDYGYTF; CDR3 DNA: TGTGCCAGCAGCCTTGGGGGGGGCGACTATGGCTACACCTTC
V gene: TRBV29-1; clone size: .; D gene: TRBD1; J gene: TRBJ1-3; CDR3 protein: CSGKRTGLGNTIYF; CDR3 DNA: TGCAGCGGGAAAAGGACAGGGCTGGGAAACACCATATATTTT
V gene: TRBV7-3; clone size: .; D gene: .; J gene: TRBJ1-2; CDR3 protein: CASSIQYNYGYTF; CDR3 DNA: TGTGCCAGCAGCATACAGTATAACTATGGCTACACCTTC
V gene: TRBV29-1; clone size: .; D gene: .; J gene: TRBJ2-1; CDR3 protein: CSVEAFRDSYNEQFF; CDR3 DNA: TGCAGCGTTGAGGCGTTCCGGGACTCCTACAATGAGCAGTTCTTC
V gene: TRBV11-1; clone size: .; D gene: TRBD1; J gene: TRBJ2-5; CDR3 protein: CASSLDRGRQETQYF; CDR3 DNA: TGTGCCAGCAGCTTAGACAGGGGGAGACAAGAGACCCAGTACTTC
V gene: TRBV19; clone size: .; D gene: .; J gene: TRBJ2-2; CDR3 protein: CASSMNAGVNTGELFF; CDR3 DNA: TGTGCCAGTAGTATGAATGCCGGGGTGAACACCGGGGAGCTGTTTTTT
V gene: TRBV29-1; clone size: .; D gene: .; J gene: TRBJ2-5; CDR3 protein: CSVDRSLGASETQYF; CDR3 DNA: TGCAGCGTTGACCGCTCTCTGGGGGCATCGGAGACCCAGTACTTC
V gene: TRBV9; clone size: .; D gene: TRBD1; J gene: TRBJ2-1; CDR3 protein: CASSPRGGTGASEQFF; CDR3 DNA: TGTGCCAGCAGCCCCAGGGGAGGGACAGGGGCGTCGGAGCAGTTCTTC
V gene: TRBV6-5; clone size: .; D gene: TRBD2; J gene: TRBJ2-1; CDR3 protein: CASRLTSGRVNEQFF; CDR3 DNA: TGTGCCAGCAGACTTACTAGCGGGAGGGTCAATGAGCAGTTCTTC
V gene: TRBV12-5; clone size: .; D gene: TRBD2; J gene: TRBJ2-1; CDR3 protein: CASGLFRGAYNEQFF; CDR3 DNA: TGTGCTAGTGGTTTGTTCCGGGGGGCCTACAATGAGCAGTTCTTC
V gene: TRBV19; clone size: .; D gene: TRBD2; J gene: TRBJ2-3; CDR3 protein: CASQGQTSGWGDTQYF; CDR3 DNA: TGTGCCAGTCAGGGGCAAACTAGCGGTTGGGGAGATACGCAGTATTTT
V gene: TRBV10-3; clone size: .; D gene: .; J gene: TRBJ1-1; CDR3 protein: CASIQGGRTEAFF; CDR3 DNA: TGTGCCAGTATACAGGGCGGACGCACTGAAGCTTTCTTT
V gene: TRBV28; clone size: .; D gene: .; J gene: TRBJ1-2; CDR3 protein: CASSLGLNYGYTF; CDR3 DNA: TGTGCCAGCAGTCTGGGACTGAACTATGGCTACACCTTC
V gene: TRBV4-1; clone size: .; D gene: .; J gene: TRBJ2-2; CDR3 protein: CASSQEPPTGLNTGELFF; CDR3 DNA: TGCGCCAGCAGCCAAGAACCCCCCACAGGGTTGAACACCGGGGAGCTGTTTTTT
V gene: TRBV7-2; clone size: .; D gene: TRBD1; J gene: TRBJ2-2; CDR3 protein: CASSLRTGGFGELFF; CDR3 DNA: TGTGCCAGCAGCTTAAGGACAGGGGGCTTCGGGGAGCTGTTTTTT
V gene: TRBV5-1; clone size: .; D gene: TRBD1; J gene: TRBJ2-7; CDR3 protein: CASSFTGQGGYEQYF; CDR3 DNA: TGCGCCAGCAGCTTTACGGGACAGGGAGGCTACGAGCAGTACTTC
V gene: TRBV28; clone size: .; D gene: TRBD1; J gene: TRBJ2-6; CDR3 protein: CASRRRTGGPSGANVLTF; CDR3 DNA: TGTGCCTCCCGTCGGAGGACAGGGGGACCCTCTGGGGCCAACGTCCTGACTTTC
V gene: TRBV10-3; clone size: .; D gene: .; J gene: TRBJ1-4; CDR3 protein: CAISEAANEKLFF; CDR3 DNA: TGTGCCATCAGTGAAGCAGCGAATGAAAAACTGTTTTTT
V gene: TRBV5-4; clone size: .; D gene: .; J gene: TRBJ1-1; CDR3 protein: CASSFESGTEAFF; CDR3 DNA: TGTGCCAGCAGCTTTGAGTCGGGCACTGAAGCTTTCTTT
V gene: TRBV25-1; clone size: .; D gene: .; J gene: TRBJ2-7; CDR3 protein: CASSPDTPYEQYF; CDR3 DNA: TGTGCCAGCAGTCCGGACACCCCCTACGAGCAGTACTTC
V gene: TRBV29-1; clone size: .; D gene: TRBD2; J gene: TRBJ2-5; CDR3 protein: CSVDSREGRGGETQYF; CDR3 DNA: TGCAGCGTTGACTCGCGGGAGGGCCGAGGAGGGGAGACCCAGTACTTC
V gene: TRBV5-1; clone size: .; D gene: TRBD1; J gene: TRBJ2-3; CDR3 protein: CASSADPPGQAWDTQYF; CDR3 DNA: TGCGCCAGCAGCGCTGACCCCCCGGGACAGGCTTGGGATACGCAGTATTTT
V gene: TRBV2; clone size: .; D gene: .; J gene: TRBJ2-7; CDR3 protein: CASSEARYEQYF; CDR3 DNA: TGTGCCAGCAGTGAAGCGCGATATGAGCAGTACTTC
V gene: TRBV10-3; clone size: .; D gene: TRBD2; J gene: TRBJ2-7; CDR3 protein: CAISKTSGDYEQYF; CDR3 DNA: TGTGCCATCAGCAAGACTAGCGGGGACTACGAGCAGTACTTC